The next 9 T cell receptor beta chains were all read from a single sample in a study of cytomegalovirus exposure and HLA in healthy donors. Here immunoSEQ multiplex PCR was the method, and the copy in TCRdb shows in-frame clones only, minus some. Found here are 130,000 or so clones, 75% to 90% of them singletons; the top ten hold over 8.5%. Sequenced sample: PBMCs. These receptor sequences come from a young woman in good health and CMV-seropositive.

The CDR3 reads CASSVEPAASTDTQYF. As DNA, the CDR3 is TGTGCCAGCAGCGTAGAGCCAGCGGCTAGCACAGATACGCAGTATTTT. The chain recombines TRBV9 with TRBJ2-3; tentatively, D is TRBD2 (5 bases). Trimming stripped 0 bases from V and 0 bases from J, with 11 bases between. The CDR3 sequence is 16 residues long. CDR1 SGDLS and CDR2 YYNGEE come from the germline V gene.

This sequence joins TRBV27 and TRBJ2-5; 12 bases align to TRBD2. The CDR3 sequence is 16 residues long. Losses at the gene ends were 5 bases for V and 5 bases for J; bases not matched to a gene: 9. The germline V gene encodes CDR1 MNHEY and CDR2 SMNVEV (reference sequence). The CDR3 here is CASSLYGLAGRETQYF. DNA for the CDR3: TGTGCCAGCAGTCTCTACGGACTAGCGGGGCGGGAGACCCAGTACTTC.

This rearrangement joins TRBV5-4 to TRBJ1-2, with 7 bases lining up with TRBD1. The V segment lost 3 bases and the J segment 4 bases; nucleotides outside the gene matches: 6. The CDR3 runs 14 residues. The germline V gene has CDR1 SGHNT and CDR2 YYREEE (reference sequence). CDR3 nucleotide sequence: TGTGCCAGCAGCTCAGCCGGGACAGCCTATGGCTACACCTTC. Its translation is CASSSAGTAYGYTF.

The V call is TRBV4-1, the J call TRBJ1-2; TRBD1 matches at 7 bases. The V segment lost 1 base and the J segment 4 bases; nucleotides outside the gene matches: 15. CDR1 is MGHRA and CDR2 is YSYEKL in the germline V gene. The CDR3 has 18 residues. The CDR3 DNA sequence: TGCGCCAGCAGCCAAGGCATCCGGACAGGCCAACTTGGCTATGGCTACACCTTC. It translates to CASSQGIRTGQLGYGYTF.

V is TRBV5-1 and J is TRBJ2-7, with a tentative D call TRBD1 (6 bases). The CDR3 runs to 13 residues. CDR1 is SGHRS and CDR2 is YFSETQ in the germline V gene. Trimming took off 0 bases at V and 4 bases at J, with 8 bases between the two ends. The CDR3 loop is CASSLGDTYEQYF. Here the CDR3 DNA reads TGCGCCAGCAGCTTGGGGGACACTTACGAGCAGTACTTC.

This rearrangement joins TRBV7-6 to TRBJ2-1; 14 nucleotides match TRBD2. This CDR3 has 16 amino acids. V shed 5 bases, J shed 9 bases, and the junction held 9 bases outside the gene matches. CDR1 and CDR2 from the germline V gene are SGHVS and FNYEAQ. The CDR3 DNA follows: TGTGCCAGCAGCATCCGGACTAGCGGGGGGCAGGGTGAGCAGTTCTTC. Its translation: CASSIRTSGGQGEQFF.

This sequence joins TRBV11-2 and TRBJ2-7; a possible D gene is TRBD2 (5 bases). Looked up from germline, CDR1 is SGHAT and CDR2 is FQNNGV. The CDR3 has 14 amino acids. Trimming left V 3 bases short and J 4 bases short, with 13 bases between. CDR3 region: CASSFPGGEYEQYF. CDR3 DNA sequence: TGTGCCAGCAGCTTCCCCGGTGGGGAGTACGAGCAGTACTTC. Full variable domain (remainder filled in from reference TRBV11-2 and TRBJ2-7): EAGVAQSPRYKIIEKRQSVAFWCNPISGHATLYWYQQILGQGPKLLIQFQNNGVVDDSQLPKDRFSAERLKGVDSTLKIQPAKLEDSAVYLCASSFPGGEYEQYFGPGTRLTVT.

The chain is built from TRBV7-8 and TRBJ2-3; 7 bases fit TRBD1. Germline CDR1 reads SGHVS; CDR2 reads FQNEAQ. CDR3 length: 14 amino acids. V gave up 8 bases and J gave up 4 bases; unmatched junction bases: 9. The CDR3 reads CASYEGAISDTQYF. CDR3 DNA sequence: TGTGCCAGCTACGAGGGGGCCATTTCAGATACGCAGTATTTT. Full variable domain (outside the CDR3, taken from reference TRBV7-8 and TRBJ2-3): GAGVSQSPRYKVAKRGQDVALRCDPISGHVSLFWYQQALGQGPEFLTYFQNEAQLDKSGLPSDRFFAERPEGSVSTLKIQRTQQEDSAVYLCASYEGAISDTQYFGPGTRLTVL.

This clone was picked up a small number of times. The rearrangement joins TRBV7-9 to TRBJ1-1; 7 nucleotides align to TRBD1. This CDR3 spans 15 amino acids. Germline lookup yields CDR1 SEHNR and CDR2 FQNEAQ (reference sequence). The trim removed 1 base at V and 5 bases at J, leaving 7 bases unmatched. CDR3 nucleotide sequence: TGTGCCAGCAGCTTAGGGCAGGGGGTTTCGACTGAAGCTTTCTTT. Its translation is CASSLGQGVSTEAFF.